This T cell receptor beta chain was retrieved from a study of control samples from healthy donors and cancer patients. Sequencing used immunoSEQ multiplex PCR; TCRdb keeps in-frame clones, though not all of them. The repertoire consists of about 59,000 clones, with roughly 90% occurring once and the leading ten covering about 1.7%. The V gene lost 4 bases and the J gene lost 3 bases, with 9 bases spanning the gap. This CDR3 comprises 13 residues. Germline V gene sequence: CDR1 KGHSH, CDR2 LQKENI. Sample: PBMCs. The origin of this receptor is a man aged 35 to 55 with colorectal cancer. The J gene is TRBJ2-5, the V gene TRBV18; tentatively, D is TRBD1 (6 bases). CDR3 bases: TGTGCCAGCTCACGACAGGTCGAAGAGACCCAGTACTTC. It is translated as CASSRQVEETQYF.